These 9 T cell receptor beta chains were all obtained from the same sample, sequenced in a study of technical replicates of blood from several donors. Produced via immunoSEQ multiplex PCR; TCRdb's table is partial and in-frame only. The sample contains 65,000 to 95,000 clones, around 94% of which appear only once. Material: T cells isolated from PBMCs. The receptors were sampled from a human donor in good health.

V is TRBV6-5 and J is TRBJ2-2; no clear D. The length of the CDR3 is 15 residues. Trimming took 2 bases from V and 0 from J, leaving 7 bases between them. Per germline, CDR1 MNHEY and CDR2 SVGAGI. The CDR3 region has the DNA TGTGCCAGCAGTTACCAGCGACCGAACACCGGGGAGCTGTTTTTT. Residues: CASSYQRPNTGELFF.

The chain uses TRBV5-6 and TRBJ1-5; 10 bases fit TRBD1. The CDR3 is made up of 15 amino acids. Trimming removed 4 bases from V and 6 bases from J; junction bases left unmatched: 7. Germline V gene sequence: CDR1 SGHDT, CDR2 YYEEEE. The CDR3: CASSARDRGFQPQHF. DNA for the CDR3: TGTGCCAGCAGCGCCCGGGACAGGGGTTTTCAGCCCCAGCATTTT.

This clone has a single count. The V gene is TRBV19, the J gene TRBJ1-1; 7 bases align to TRBD1. V trimming: 4 bases; J trimming: 0 bases; junction bases outside the gene matches: 5. Germline assignment: CDR1 LNHDA and CDR2 SQIVND (reference sequence). The CDR3 contains 15 residues. The CDR3 region has the DNA TGTGCCAGTAGTAGGACAGGCCGTCTGAACACTGAAGCTTTCTTT. It encodes CASSRTGRLNTEAFF.

The rearrangement uses TRBV4-2 and TRBJ2-1; unclear D gene. This CDR3 region has 16 residues. Germline V CDR1 and CDR2: LGHNA, YNFKEQ. With 0 bases removed from V and 1 base from J, the gap between germline ends came to 10 bases. This CDR3 reads CASSQERSPSYNEQFF. CDR3 sequence (DNA): TGTGCCAGCAGCCAAGAAAGGAGCCCGTCCTACAATGAGCAGTTCTTC.

The V and J genes are TRBV28 and TRBJ2-7; TRBD2 is a possible D gene (6 bases). The germline V gene has CDR1 MDHEN and CDR2 SYDVKM. V lost 5 bases and J 3 bases, leaving 23 bases between the germline ends. The CDR3 runs 17 residues. The CDR3 loop is CASSPLGGREALYEQYF. CDR3 DNA: TGTGCCAGCAGTCCCTTGGGAGGTAGAGAGGCCCTCTACGAGCAGTACTTC. The full variable domain, in which reference TRBV28 and TRBJ2-7 provide the parts outside the CDR3, is DVKVTQSSRYLVKRTGEKVFLECVQDMDHENMFWYRQDPGLGLRLIYFSYDVKMKEKGDIPEGYSVSREKKERFSLILESASTNQTSMYLCASSPLGGREALYEQYFGPGTRLTVT.

About this clone: This CDR3 is also generated by other DNA sequences in the sample. The chain uses TRBV29-1 and TRBJ2-5; a possible D gene is TRBD1 (6 bases). The CDR3 runs 12 residues. V lost 6 bases, J lost 2 bases, and 10 bases lay in between. Germline V gives CDR1 SQVTM, CDR2 ANQGSEA. CDR3 nucleotides: TGCAGCGTCGGAGACAGGCAAGAGACCCAGTACTTC. Its protein product is CSVGDRQETQYF.

This clone was detected only a few times. The chain uses TRBV19 and TRBJ1-3; perhaps TRBD1 as D (5 bases). The CDR3 has 15 residues. The germline gives CDR1 LNHDA, CDR2 SQIVND (reference sequence). Trimming took off 2 bases at V and 0 bases at J, with 8 bases between the two ends. The CDR3 is CASSIPTVSGNTIYF. The CDR3 region has the DNA TGTGCCAGTAGTATACCGACAGTCTCTGGAAACACCATATATTTT.

The chain uses TRBV2 and TRBJ2-7; 8 bases line up with TRBD1. The germline V gene has CDR1 SNHLY and CDR2 FYNNEI. The ends lost 6 bases at V and 6 bases at J; junction bases unmatched: 10. This CDR3 has 14 residues. The CDR3 sequence: CASRWTGSFSEQYF. CDR3 DNA: TGTGCCAGCAGATGGACAGGGTCCTTTTCCGAGCAGTACTTC.

The chain employs TRBV5-1 and TRBJ2-5, with 7 positions matching TRBD1. The CDR3 covers 16 residues. V trimming: 2 bases; J trimming: 1 base; junction bases outside the gene matches: 8. In germline, CDR1 is SGHRS, CDR2 YFSETQ. The CDR3: CASSFFRQGGQETQYF. DNA for the CDR3: TGCGCCAGCAGCTTCTTTAGACAGGGTGGCCAAGAGACCCAGTACTTC. The whole variable domain, remainder taken from reference TRBV5-1 and TRBJ2-5, is KAGVTQTPRYLIKTRGQQVTLSCSPISGHRSVSWYQQTPGQGLQFLFEYFSETQRNKGNFPGRFSGRQFSNSRSEMNVSTLELGDSALYLCASSFFRQGGQETQYFGPGTRLLVL.